This TCR beta chain was captured by sequencing in a study of T cell responses to AZD1222 COVID-19 vaccine. Study-wide points: Among AZD1222 vaccinees, only six were seropositive at baseline.

CDR1 is MDHEN and CDR2 is SYDVKM in the germline V gene. Trimming took 3 bases from V and 3 from J, leaving 12 bases between them. CDR3 size: 15 residues. Generated by immunoSEQ multiplex PCR, the TCRdb table keeps only in-frame clones and is missing some. The data show about 120,000 clones, roughly nine tenths seen once. In regard to this clone: Antigen unknown.

The chain employs TRBV28 and TRBJ2-1; either TRBD1 or TRBD2 may supply D (6 bases each). The sequencing used peripheral blood, collected on day 0 of AZD1222 vaccination. The receptor's source is an adult in good health. The CDR3: CASSFRGGIYNEQFF. The DNA of the CDR3 is TGTGCCAGCAGTTTCAGGGGAGGAATCTACAATGAGCAGTTCTTC.